The 30 T cell receptor beta chains listed next were all sequenced from one sample in a study of cytomegalovirus exposure and HLA in healthy donors. PCR was performed using 60 Vbeta and 13 Jbeta primers. Using immunoSEQ multiplex PCR, the repertoire was profiled, and TCRdb retains in-frame clones only, with some absent. The sample includes approximately 150,000 clones, roughly four fifths of them seen just once. The material sequenced was PBMCs. The receptors shown here come from a man aged 18-30 years in good health and CMV-seronegative.

The chain recombines TRBV30 with TRBJ2-4; 7 nucleotides align to TRBD1. The CDR3 contains 13 residues. After removal of 3 bases from V and 7 bases from J, the junction contained 6 bases not matched to a gene. Germline loops: CDR1 GTSNPN, CDR2 SVGIG (reference sequence). CDR3 loop: CAWRGDSWNIQYF. CDR3 nucleotide sequence: TGTGCCTGGAGGGGGGACAGTTGGAACATTCAGTACTTC.

This clone was seen many times. The chain is built from TRBV5-1 and TRBJ2-1, with a weak D call TRBD2 (5 bases). The germline V gene encodes CDR1 SGHRS and CDR2 YFSETQ. The V gene lost 3 bases and the J gene lost 2 bases, with 12 bases spanning the gap. The CDR3 covers 15 residues. The CDR3, as DNA: TGCGCCAGCAGCTGGAGGATTGGGCCCTACAATGAGCAGTTCTTC. This translates into CASSWRIGPYNEQFF.

The rearrangement joins TRBV7-8 to TRBJ1-3; D unresolved. Trimming left V 1 base short and J 0 bases short, with 7 bases between. CDR3 length: 15 amino acids. CDR1 SGHVS and CDR2 FQNEAQ come from the germline V gene. The CDR3 sequence: CASSLELSSGNTIYF. The CDR3 DNA sequence: TGTGCCAGCAGCTTAGAACTAAGCTCTGGAAACACCATATATTTT.

The rearrangement links TRBV29-1 to TRBJ2-1; 7 bases are shared with TRBD2. CDR3 length: 13 residues. Unmatched junction bases numbered 6, after V lost 4 bases and J lost 6 bases. Looked up from germline, CDR1 is SQVTM and CDR2 is ANQGSEA. The CDR3 region has the DNA TGCAGCGTTGTGAGCGGGACTATCAATGAGCAGTTCTTC. Protein sequence: CSVVSGTINEQFF.

The chain carries TRBV6-1 and TRBJ2-1; no definite D call. Trimming removed 8 bases from V and 6 bases from J, with 14 bases in between. This CDR3 region has 13 residues. CDR1 is MNHNS and CDR2 is SASEGT in the germline V gene. The CDR3: CASPSPRSNEQFF. The DNA of the CDR3 is TGTGCCAGCCCCTCCCCGAGGAGCAATGAGCAGTTCTTC.

Details on this clone: Mismatch with germline at one junction end may stem from a read error. CDR3 coding DNA: TGTGCTAGCAGCCCGGACTCCTACAGGGGGACGTCCTACGAGCAGTACTTC. This encodes CASSPDSYRGTSYEQYF. V and J are TRBV7-7 and TRBJ2-7; TRBD1 agrees at 8 bases. This CDR3 is built from 17 residues. Germline loops: CDR1 SSHAT, CDR2 FNYEAQ (reference sequence).

The V gene is TRBV7-9, the J gene TRBJ2-3, with 8 bases matching TRBD2. CDR1 and CDR2 (germline): SEHNR, FQNEAQ (reference sequence). With V trimmed by 3 bases and J by 7 bases, 6 bases remained unmatched. This CDR3 is built from 14 residues. CDR3 bases: TGTGCCAGCAGCTTTGGAGCGGGGGTTAATACGCAGTATTTT. Protein: CASSFGAGVNTQYF. Full variable domain (outside the CDR3, taken from reference TRBV7-9 and TRBJ2-3): DTGVSQNPRHKITKRGQNVTFRCDPISEHNRLYWYRQTLGQGPEFLTYFQNEAQLEKSRLLSDRFSAERPKGSFSTLEIQRTEQGDSAMYLCASSFGAGVNTQYFGPGTRLTVL.

This chain uses TRBV28 with TRBJ1-5, with TRBD1 identical over 8 bases. The junction had 9 bases not matched to a gene; V was cut back by 4 bases and J by 7 bases. The CDR3 is 15 residues long. The germline CDR1 and CDR2 sequences are MDHEN and SYDVKM. The CDR3 nucleotides are TGTGCCAGCAGTTCCGGACAGGGTAGTGGGCAGCCCCAGCATTTT. Its translation is CASSSGQGSGQPQHF. The full variable domain, completed using reference TRBV28 and TRBJ1-5, is DVKVTQSSRYLVKRTGEKVFLECVQDMDHENMFWYRQDPGLGLRLIYFSYDVKMKEKGDIPEGYSVSREKKERFSLILESASTNQTSMYLCASSSGQGSGQPQHFGDGTRLSIL.

V usage is TRBV10-1 and J usage is TRBJ2-2, with 9 bases matching TRBD1. The V gene's germline CDR1 is WNHNN and CDR2 SYGVQD (reference sequence). V lost 5 bases, J lost 4 bases, and 11 bases stayed unmatched. The CDR3 loop spans 17 amino acids. The CDR3 nucleotides are TGCGCCAGCAGTCCAGCAAGCCCGGGACAGGGCACCGGGGAGCTGTTTTTT. Protein product: CASSPASPGQGTGELFF.

The chain recombines TRBV28 with TRBJ2-1, with 8 bases fitting TRBD2. The ends lost 2 bases at V and 5 bases at J; junction bases unmatched: 5. CDR3 length: 15 residues. Germline V gene lookup returns CDR1 MDHEN and CDR2 SYDVKM. Here the CDR3 DNA reads TGTGCCAGCAGTTTACCCGGGACTAGTCACAATGAGCAGTTCTTC. Amino acid sequence: CASSLPGTSHNEQFF.

The V and J genes are TRBV18 and TRBJ2-5; TRBD1 might be the D (10 bases). This CDR3 spans 21 amino acids. V was clipped by 3 bases and J by 5 bases, with 34 bases between them. Germline CDR1 reads KGHSH; CDR2 reads LQKENI. The CDR3 loop is CASSPLAGTGAILRDRETQYF. The CDR3 DNA follows: TGTGCCAGCTCACCCCTAGCGGGGACAGGGGCTATACTTAGAGACCGGGAGACCCAGTACTTC.

J is TRBJ1-2 and V is TRBV15; 9 positions agree with TRBD1. Germline CDR1 LNHNV, CDR2 YYDKDF (reference sequence). V lost 1 base to trimming and J lost 4 bases; unmatched junction nucleotides: 1. The CDR3 contains 14 residues. The CDR3 sequence: CATSRGQGGYGYTF. The DNA of the CDR3 is TGTGCCACCAGCAGAGGACAGGGGGGCTATGGCTACACCTTC. Looking up the rest from reference TRBV15 and TRBJ1-2 gives the full variable domain: DAMVIQNPRYQVTQFGKPVTLSCSQTLNHNVMYWYQQKSSQAPKLLFHYYDKDFNNEADTPDNFQSRRPNTSFCFLDIRSPGLGDTAMYLCATSRGQGGYGYTFGSGTRLTVV.

The V call is TRBV2, the J call TRBJ1-4; D is unresolved. The V end was cut by 5 bases, the J end by 1 base, with 11 bases between. The CDR3 contains 15 residues. Germline CDR1 SNHLY, CDR2 FYNNEI. CDR3 in amino acids: CASSRREKTNEKLFF. CDR3 bases: TGTGCCAGCAGTCGCCGGGAAAAAACTAATGAAAAACTGTTTTTT.

A single count supports this clone. The chain recombines TRBV5-1 with TRBJ2-3; 8 bases are shared with TRBD2. Germline lookup yields CDR1 SGHRS and CDR2 YFSETQ. CDR3 length: 17 residues. Germline trimming cut 1 base from V and 3 bases from J; bases unmatched to any gene: 10. The CDR3 spells CASSLFPGGGETDTQYF. The CDR3 DNA follows: TGCGCCAGCAGCTTGTTCCCCGGGGGGGGTGAGACAGATACGCAGTATTTT.

This rearrangement joins TRBV6-1 to TRBJ1-2; no clear D. Germline V gene data show CDR1 as MNHNS and CDR2 as SASEGT. CDR3 length equals 15 residues. V was cut by 1 base and J by 5 bases, with 14 bases left in between. CDR3 loop: CASSEERAALYGYTF. The CDR3 nucleotides are TGTGCCAGCAGTGAAGAGAGGGCAGCTTTATATGGCTACACCTTC.

The genes are TRBV2 and TRBJ1-2, with a possible D match to TRBD1 (5 bases). CDR1 is SNHLY, CDR2 FYNNEI, per germline. V lost 7 bases and J lost 10, with 19 bases in between. This CDR3 region has 13 residues. CDR3 DNA: TGTGCCAGCACCCTCCAGGGCCCTGGCTTCTACACCTTC. Residues: CASTLQGPGFYTF.

The gene calls are TRBV5-1 and TRBJ1-1; D is undetermined. Germline V lookup: CDR1 SGHRS, CDR2 YFSETQ. V was cut by 0 bases and J by 2 bases, with 8 bases left in between. The CDR3 is 14 amino acids. The CDR3 coding sequence is TGCGCCAGCAGCTTGGTCCCGGGAAACACTGAAGCTTTCTTT. Protein sequence: CASSLVPGNTEAFF.

The V and J genes are TRBV19 and TRBJ1-5; D is unclear. Trimming removed 7 bases at V and 3 bases at J, with 16 bases between. The CDR3 runs to 15 residues. Germline values: CDR1 LNHDA, CDR2 SQIVND (reference sequence). The CDR3 bases are TGTGCCAGTACACCTAAAGGACTTTACAATCAGCCCCAGCATTTT. This codes for CASTPKGLYNQPQHF.

Concerning this clone: Other nucleotide sequences from this sample produce the same CDR3. This chain connects TRBV4-1 to TRBJ1-5, with D hard to call. The V gene's germline CDR1 is MGHRA and CDR2 YSYEKL. The V and J ends lost 1 base and 2 bases respectively, with 27 bases between them. The length of the CDR3 is 21 residues. The CDR3 DNA reads TGCGCCAGCAGCCAAGGAAGCTGGGATAGGGCGTCGGGAGTCGGCAATCAGCCCCAGCATTTT. This encodes CASSQGSWDRASGVGNQPQHF.

The rearrangement links TRBV7-9 to TRBJ2-5; no clear D. The CDR3 length is 14 residues. Germline V gives CDR1 SEHNR, CDR2 FQNEAQ (reference sequence). Trimming took 3 bases from V and 5 from J, leaving 13 bases between them. The CDR3 bases are TGTGCCAGCAGCTTCCCCCCCTCTACTGAGACCCAGTACTTC. Protein sequence: CASSFPPSTETQYF.

This chain joins TRBV2 and TRBJ2-7; 7 nucleotides match TRBD1. The CDR3 length is 14 residues. Germline V lookup: CDR1 SNHLY, CDR2 FYNNEI. Trimming cost V 7 bases and J 0 bases; bases outside gene matches: 6. CDR3 sequence (DNA): TGTGCCAGCAATCCGACAGGGTTCTCCTACGAGCAGTACTTC. Translated: CASNPTGFSYEQYF.

The chain employs TRBV4-1 and TRBJ1-5; D may be TRBD1 (5 bases). This CDR3 is built from 13 residues. The ends were cut back, 4 bases at V and 4 bases at J, with 8 bases in the middle. Germline CDR1 is MGHRA and CDR2 is YSYEKL. The CDR3 here is CASSPDRNQPQHF. The CDR3 DNA reads as TGCGCCAGCAGCCCTGACAGAAATCAGCCCCAGCATTTT.

The chain employs TRBV18 and TRBJ1-1; D may be TRBD1 (5 bases). Trimming removed 2 bases from V and 3 bases from J, with 7 bases in between. This CDR3 has 13 amino acids. Germline V gene lookup returns CDR1 KGHSH and CDR2 LQKENI. The DNA for the CDR3 is TGTGCCAGCTCACCAGGCAGGGACACTGAAGCTTTCTTT. It yields the protein CASSPGRDTEAFF.

This chain uses TRBV4-2 with TRBJ2-3; 7 nucleotides align to TRBD2. This CDR3 comprises 18 residues. Germline CDR1 is LGHNA and CDR2 is YNFKEQ. Unmatched junction bases numbered 17, after V lost 2 bases and J lost 6 bases. The CDR3 DNA sequence: TGTGCCAGCAGCCAAAGCGGGACTTCCCCGCCTTTGTTGGATACGCAGTATTTT. This encodes CASSQSGTSPPLLDTQYF.

This clone was detected once. The chain has TRBV9 and TRBJ1-2, with 9 bases lining up with TRBD1. The CDR3 loop spans 16 amino acids. The ends lost 4 bases at V and 6 bases at J; junction bases unmatched: 13. CDR1 SGDLS and CDR2 YYNGEE come from the germline V gene. The CDR3 sequence is CASSSSRDRVWNGYTF. The CDR3 nucleotides read TGTGCCAGCAGCTCTTCCCGGGACAGGGTTTGGAATGGCTACACCTTC.

The V and J genes are TRBV28 and TRBJ2-3, with D hard to call. The germline CDR1 and CDR2 sequences are MDHEN and SYDVKM. The germline V and J ends were trimmed by 3 bases and 4 bases, with 11 bases remaining between them. The CDR3 sequence is 14 residues long. CDR3 nucleotides: TGTGCCAGCAGTTTCGTTAAGGCGGCAGATACGCAGTATTTT. Translation: CASSFVKAADTQYF.

The chain carries TRBV5-1 and TRBJ1-1; 9 bases are shared with TRBD1. CDR1 is SGHRS and CDR2 is YFSETQ in the germline V gene. The V segment lost 6 bases and the J segment 4 bases; nucleotides outside the gene matches: 7. The CDR3 runs 14 residues. CDR3: CASTLQTGGTEAFF. CDR3 nucleotide sequence: TGCGCCAGCACTCTCCAGACAGGGGGCACTGAAGCTTTCTTT.

The genes are TRBV9 and TRBJ2-1, with 16 bases that match TRBD2. V lost 0 bases and J lost 9; bases outside the gene matches: 6. The CDR3 has 17 residues. Germline CDR1 SGDLS, CDR2 YYNGEE. Here the CDR3 reads CASSVAPGLAGGGEQFF. The CDR3 nucleotides read TGTGCCAGCAGCGTAGCACCGGGACTAGCGGGAGGGGGTGAGCAGTTCTTC.

V is TRBV4-1 and J is TRBJ2-1; 8 bases agree with TRBD2. The V gene end was trimmed by 3 bases and the J gene end by 9 bases; junction bases not matched to a gene: 10. Germline V gene sequence: CDR1 MGHRA, CDR2 YSYEKL. The CDR3 extends over 15 amino acids. The CDR3: CASSQPGLGVSEQFF. The CDR3 DNA sequence: TGCGCCAGCAGCCAGCCGGGACTAGGTGTTTCTGAGCAGTTCTTC.

The rearrangement joins TRBV30 to TRBJ1-2; TRBD1 agrees at 8 bases. Germline loops: CDR1 GTSNPN, CDR2 SVGIG (reference sequence). V dropped 0 bases and J dropped 8; count of bases not matched to a gene: 17. The CDR3 loop spans 17 amino acids. The CDR3 loop reads CAWSVRWQGARFRGYTF. In DNA form, the CDR3 reads TGTGCCTGGAGTGTTAGGTGGCAGGGGGCGCGTTTTCGAGGCTACACCTTC.